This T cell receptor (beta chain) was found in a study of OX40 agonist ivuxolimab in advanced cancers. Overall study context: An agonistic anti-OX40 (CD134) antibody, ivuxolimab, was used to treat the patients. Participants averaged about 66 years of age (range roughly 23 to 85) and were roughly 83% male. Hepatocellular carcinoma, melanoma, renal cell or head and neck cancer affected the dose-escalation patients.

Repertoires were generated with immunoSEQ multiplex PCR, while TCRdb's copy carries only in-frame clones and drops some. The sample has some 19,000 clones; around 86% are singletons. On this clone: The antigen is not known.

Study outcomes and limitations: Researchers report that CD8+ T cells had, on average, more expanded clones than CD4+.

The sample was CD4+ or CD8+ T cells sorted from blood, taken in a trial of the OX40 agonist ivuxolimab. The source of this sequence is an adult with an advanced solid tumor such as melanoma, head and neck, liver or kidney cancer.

The CDR3 region has the DNA TGTGCCAGCAGTCCTTATGCGGGAGTCAAAGAGACCCAGTACTTC. Amino acid sequence: CASSPYAGVKETQYF. The chain joins TRBV6-5 to TRBJ2-5; TRBD2 matches 7 bases. Looked up from germline, CDR1 is MNHEY and CDR2 is SVGAGI. V lost 5 bases to trimming and J lost 3 bases; unmatched junction nucleotides: 9. The CDR3 is 15 amino acids.